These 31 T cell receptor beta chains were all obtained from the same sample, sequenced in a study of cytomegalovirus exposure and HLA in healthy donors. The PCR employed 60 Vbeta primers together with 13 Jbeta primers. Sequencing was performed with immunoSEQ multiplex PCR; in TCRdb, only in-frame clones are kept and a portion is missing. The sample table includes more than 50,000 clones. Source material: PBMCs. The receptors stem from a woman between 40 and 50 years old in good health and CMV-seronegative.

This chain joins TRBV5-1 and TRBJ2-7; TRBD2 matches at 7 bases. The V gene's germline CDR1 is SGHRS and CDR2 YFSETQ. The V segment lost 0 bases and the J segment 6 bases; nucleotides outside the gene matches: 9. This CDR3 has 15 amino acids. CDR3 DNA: TGCGCCAGCAGCTTGGGGGGGACCCAGCGGGGCGAGCAGTACTTC. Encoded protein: CASSLGGTQRGEQYF. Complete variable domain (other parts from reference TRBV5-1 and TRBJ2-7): KAGVTQTPRYLIKTRGQQVTLSCSPISGHRSVSWYQQTPGQGLQFLFEYFSETQRNKGNFPGRFSGRQFSNSRSEMNVSTLELGDSALYLCASSLGGTQRGEQYFGPGTRLTVT.

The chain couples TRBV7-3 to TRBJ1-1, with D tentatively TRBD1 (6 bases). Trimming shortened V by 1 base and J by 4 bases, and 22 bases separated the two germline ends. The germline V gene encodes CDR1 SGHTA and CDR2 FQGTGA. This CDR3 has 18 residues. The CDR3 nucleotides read TGTGCCAGCAGCTTAAACCCCCCGTTGACAGGTGGGGTCACTGAAGCTTTCTTT. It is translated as CASSLNPPLTGGVTEAFF. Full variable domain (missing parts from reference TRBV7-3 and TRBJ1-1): GAGVSQTPSNKVTEKGKYVELRCDPISGHTALYWYRQSLGQGPEFLIYFQGTGAADDSGLPNDRFFAVRPEGSVSTLKIQRTERGDSAVYLCASSLNPPLTGGVTEAFFGQGTRLTVV.

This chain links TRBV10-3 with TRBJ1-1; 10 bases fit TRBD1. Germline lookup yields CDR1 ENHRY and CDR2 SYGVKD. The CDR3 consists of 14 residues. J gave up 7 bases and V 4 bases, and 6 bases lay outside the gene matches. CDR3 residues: CAISATGGEVEAFF. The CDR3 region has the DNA TGTGCCATCAGTGCGACAGGGGGCGAGGTTGAAGCTTTCTTT.

CDR3 coding DNA: TGTGCCAGCAGCCCGATACAAAGGGCAGGGGCCTACGAGCAGTACTTC. The encoded protein is CASSPIQRAGAYEQYF. V gene TRBV11-2 combines with J gene TRBJ2-7; the D gene is possibly TRBD1 (6 bases). Trimming stripped 5 bases from V and 2 bases from J, with 19 bases between. Germline V gene lookup returns CDR1 SGHAT and CDR2 FQNNGV. The CDR3 sequence is 16 residues long.

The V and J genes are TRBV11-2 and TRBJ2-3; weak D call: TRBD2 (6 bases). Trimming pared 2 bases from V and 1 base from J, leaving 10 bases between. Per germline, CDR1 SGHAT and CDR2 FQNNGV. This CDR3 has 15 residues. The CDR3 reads CASSLRRGRTDTQYF. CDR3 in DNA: TGTGCCAGCAGCTTACGGCGGGGCCGCACAGATACGCAGTATTTT.

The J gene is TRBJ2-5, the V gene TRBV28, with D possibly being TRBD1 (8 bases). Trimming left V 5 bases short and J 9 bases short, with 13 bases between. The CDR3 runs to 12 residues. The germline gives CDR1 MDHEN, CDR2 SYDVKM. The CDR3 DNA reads TGTGCCAGCAGTCGACAGGGGAGGGCCCAGTACTTC. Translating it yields CASSRQGRAQYF.

This chain's CDR3 is CASSPQRGDNEQFF. CDR3 nucleotide sequence: TGTGCCAGCTCACCACAGCGGGGGGACAATGAGCAGTTCTTC. V is TRBV18 and J is TRBJ2-1; 9 bases line up with TRBD2. V lost 1 base and J lost 5; bases outside the gene matches: 0. This CDR3 has 14 residues. In germline, CDR1 is KGHSH, CDR2 LQKENI.

The CDR3 bases are TGTGCCAGCAGCGTAGGGCTAGCGGGTGGCACAGATACGCAGTATTTT. This codes for CASSVGLAGGTDTQYF. The chain is built from TRBV9 and TRBJ2-3; 8 nucleotides match TRBD2. V dropped 0 bases and J dropped 1; count of bases not matched to a gene: 4. This CDR3 has 16 residues. Germline CDR1 SGDLS, CDR2 YYNGEE. Complete variable domain (other parts from reference TRBV9 and TRBJ2-3): DSGVTQTPKHLITATGQRVTLRCSPRSGDLSVYWYQQSLDQGLQFLIQYYNGEERAKGNILERFSAQQFPDLHSELNLSSLELGDSALYFCASSVGLAGGTDTQYFGPGTRLTVL.

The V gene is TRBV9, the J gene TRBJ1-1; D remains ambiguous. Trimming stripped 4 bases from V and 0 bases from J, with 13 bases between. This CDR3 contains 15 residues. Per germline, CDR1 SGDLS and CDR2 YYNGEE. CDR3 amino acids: CASSSRGGLNTEAFF. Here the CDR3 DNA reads TGTGCCAGCAGCTCGCGGGGTGGGTTGAACACTGAAGCTTTCTTT.

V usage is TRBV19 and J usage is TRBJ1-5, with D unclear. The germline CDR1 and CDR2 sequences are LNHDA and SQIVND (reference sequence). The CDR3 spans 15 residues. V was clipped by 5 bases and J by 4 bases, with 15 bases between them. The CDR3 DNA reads TGTGCCAGTAGTCCCGAGGGTAGGAGAAATCAGCCCCAGCATTTT. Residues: CASSPEGRRNQPQHF.

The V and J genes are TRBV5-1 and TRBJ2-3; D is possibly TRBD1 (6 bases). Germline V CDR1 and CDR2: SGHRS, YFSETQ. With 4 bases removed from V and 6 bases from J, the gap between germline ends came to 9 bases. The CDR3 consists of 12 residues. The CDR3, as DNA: TGCGCCAGCAGCCCGCAGGGGGATACGCAGTATTTT. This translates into CASSPQGDTQYF.

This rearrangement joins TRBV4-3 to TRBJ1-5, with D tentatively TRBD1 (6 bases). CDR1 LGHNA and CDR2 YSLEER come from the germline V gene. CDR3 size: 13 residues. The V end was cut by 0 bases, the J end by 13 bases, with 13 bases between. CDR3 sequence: CASSQDSRQVQHF. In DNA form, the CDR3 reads TGCGCCAGCAGCCAAGATTCCCGACAGGTTCAGCATTTT.

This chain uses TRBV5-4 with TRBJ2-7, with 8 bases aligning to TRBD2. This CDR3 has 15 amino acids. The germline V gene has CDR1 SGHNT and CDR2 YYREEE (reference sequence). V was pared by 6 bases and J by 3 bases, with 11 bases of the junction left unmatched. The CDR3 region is CASTLSRGAGYEQYF. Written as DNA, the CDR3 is TGTGCCAGCACCCTCTCGCGGGGGGCCGGCTACGAGCAGTACTTC.

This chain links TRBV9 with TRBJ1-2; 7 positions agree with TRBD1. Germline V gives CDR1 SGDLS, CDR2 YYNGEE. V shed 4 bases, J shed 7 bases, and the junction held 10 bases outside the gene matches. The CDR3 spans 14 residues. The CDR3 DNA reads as TGTGCCAGCAGCCCCACAGGGGTGGGATTTGGCTACACCTTC. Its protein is CASSPTGVGFGYTF.

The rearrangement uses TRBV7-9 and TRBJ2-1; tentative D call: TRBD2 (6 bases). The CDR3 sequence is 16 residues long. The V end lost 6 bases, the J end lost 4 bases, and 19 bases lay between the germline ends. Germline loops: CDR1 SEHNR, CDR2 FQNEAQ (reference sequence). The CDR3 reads CASSQEGGIQYNEQFF. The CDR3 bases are TGTGCCAGCAGTCAAGAGGGCGGGATACAGTACAATGAGCAGTTCTTC.

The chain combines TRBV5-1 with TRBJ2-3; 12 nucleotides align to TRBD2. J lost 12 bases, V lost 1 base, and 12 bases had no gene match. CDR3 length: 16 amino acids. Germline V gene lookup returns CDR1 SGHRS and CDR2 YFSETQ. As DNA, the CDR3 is TGCGCCAGCAGCTTGAGCGGGACTAGCGGGTCTCTAGCCCAGTATTTT. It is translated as CASSLSGTSGSLAQYF.

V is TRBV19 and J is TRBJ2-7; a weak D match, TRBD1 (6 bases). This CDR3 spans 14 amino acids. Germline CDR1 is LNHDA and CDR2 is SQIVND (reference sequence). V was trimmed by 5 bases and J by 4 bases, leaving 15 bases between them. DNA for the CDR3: TGTGCCAGTAGTTACAGGGCGGGTTCGTACGAGCAGTACTTC. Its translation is CASSYRAGSYEQYF.

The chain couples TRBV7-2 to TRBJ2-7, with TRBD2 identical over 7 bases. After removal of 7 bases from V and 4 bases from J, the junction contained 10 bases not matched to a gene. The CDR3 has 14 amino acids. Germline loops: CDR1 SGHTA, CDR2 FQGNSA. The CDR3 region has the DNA TGTGCCAGCAAAATAAGCGGGGTGGTATACGAGCAGTACTTC. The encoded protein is CASKISGVVYEQYF.

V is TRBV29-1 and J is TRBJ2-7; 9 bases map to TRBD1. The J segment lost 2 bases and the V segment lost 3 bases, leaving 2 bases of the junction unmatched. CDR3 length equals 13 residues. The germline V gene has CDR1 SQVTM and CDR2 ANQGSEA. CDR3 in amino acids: CSVEGQGAYEQYF. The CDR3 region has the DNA TGCAGCGTTGAGGGACAGGGCGCCTACGAGCAGTACTTC.

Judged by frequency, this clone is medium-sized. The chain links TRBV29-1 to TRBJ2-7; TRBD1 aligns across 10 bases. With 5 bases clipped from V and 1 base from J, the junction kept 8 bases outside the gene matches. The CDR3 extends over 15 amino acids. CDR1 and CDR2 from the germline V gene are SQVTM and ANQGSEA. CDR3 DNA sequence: TGCAGCGTTAAACAGGGACAGGGGCCGTCCTACGAGCAGTACTTC. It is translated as CSVKQGQGPSYEQYF.

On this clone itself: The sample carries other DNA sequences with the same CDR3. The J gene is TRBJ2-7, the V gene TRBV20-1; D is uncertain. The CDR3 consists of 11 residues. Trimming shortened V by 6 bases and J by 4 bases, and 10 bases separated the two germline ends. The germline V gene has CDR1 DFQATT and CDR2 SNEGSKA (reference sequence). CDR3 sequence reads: CSALTVYEQYF. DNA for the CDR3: TGCAGTGCCCTTACAGTGTACGAGCAGTACTTC.

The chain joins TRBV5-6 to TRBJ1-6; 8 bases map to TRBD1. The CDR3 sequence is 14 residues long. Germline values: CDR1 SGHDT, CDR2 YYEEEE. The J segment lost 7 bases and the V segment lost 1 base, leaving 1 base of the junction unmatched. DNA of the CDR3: TGTGCCAGCAGCTTGTACAGGGGGAATTCACCCCTCCACTTT. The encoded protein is CASSLYRGNSPLHF.

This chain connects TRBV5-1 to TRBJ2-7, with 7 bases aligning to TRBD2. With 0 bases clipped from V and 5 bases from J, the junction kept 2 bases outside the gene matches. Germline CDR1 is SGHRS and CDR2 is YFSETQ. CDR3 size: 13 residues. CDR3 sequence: CASSLGEGNEQYF. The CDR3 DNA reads TGCGCCAGCAGCTTGGGGGAGGGGAACGAGCAGTACTTC.

The CDR3 loop reads CASTVGAPTEAFF. CDR3 coding DNA: TGTGCCAGCACGGTGGGGGCCCCCACTGAAGCTTTCTTT. This rearrangement joins TRBV25-1 to TRBJ1-1, with TRBD1 as a possible D gene (6 bases). This CDR3 comprises 13 residues. Per the germline V gene, CDR1 is MGHDK and CDR2 is SYGVNS. Trimming cost V 7 bases and J 4 bases, with 13 bases left between them.

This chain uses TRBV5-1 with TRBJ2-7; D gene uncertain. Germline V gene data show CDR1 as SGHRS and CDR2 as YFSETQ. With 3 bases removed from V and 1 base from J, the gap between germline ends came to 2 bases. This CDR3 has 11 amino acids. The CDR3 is CASSSSYEQYF. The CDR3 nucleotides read TGCGCCAGCAGCTCGTCCTACGAGCAGTACTTC.

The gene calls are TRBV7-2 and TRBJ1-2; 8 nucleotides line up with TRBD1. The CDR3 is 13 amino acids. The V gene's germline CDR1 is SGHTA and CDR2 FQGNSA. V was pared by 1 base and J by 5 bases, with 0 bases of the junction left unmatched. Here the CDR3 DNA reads TGTGCCAGCAGCTTAGGGACAGGGTATGGCTACACCTTC. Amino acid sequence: CASSLGTGYGYTF.

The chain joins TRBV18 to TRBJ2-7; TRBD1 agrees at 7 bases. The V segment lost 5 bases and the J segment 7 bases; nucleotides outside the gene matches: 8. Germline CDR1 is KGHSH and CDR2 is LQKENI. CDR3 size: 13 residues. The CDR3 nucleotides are TGTGCCAGCTCAACCACAGGGGACGGGGAGCAGTACTTC. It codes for CASSTTGDGEQYF.

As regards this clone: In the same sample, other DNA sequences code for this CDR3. This CDR3 reads CASSLRQGNNEQFF. In DNA, the CDR3 is TGTGCCAGCAGCCTAAGGCAGGGAAACAATGAGCAGTTCTTC. This chain uses TRBV7-2 with TRBJ2-1; D may be TRBD1 (5 bases). The V gene's germline CDR1 is SGHTA and CDR2 FQGNSA. V was pared by 5 bases and J by 5 bases, with 13 bases between. The CDR3 has 14 amino acids.

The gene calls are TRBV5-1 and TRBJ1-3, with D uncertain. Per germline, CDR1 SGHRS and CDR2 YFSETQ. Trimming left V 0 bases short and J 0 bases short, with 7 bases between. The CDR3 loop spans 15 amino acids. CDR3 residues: CASSLGHGSGNTIYF. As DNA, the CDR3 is TGCGCCAGCAGCTTGGGCCACGGCTCTGGAAACACCATATATTTT.

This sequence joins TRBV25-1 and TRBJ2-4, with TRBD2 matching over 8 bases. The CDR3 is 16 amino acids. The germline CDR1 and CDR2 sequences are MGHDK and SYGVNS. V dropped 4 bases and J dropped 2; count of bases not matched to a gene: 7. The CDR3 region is CASSAPSGSSKNIQYF. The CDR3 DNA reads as TGTGCCAGCAGTGCTCCTAGCGGGTCCTCCAAAAACATTCAGTACTTC.

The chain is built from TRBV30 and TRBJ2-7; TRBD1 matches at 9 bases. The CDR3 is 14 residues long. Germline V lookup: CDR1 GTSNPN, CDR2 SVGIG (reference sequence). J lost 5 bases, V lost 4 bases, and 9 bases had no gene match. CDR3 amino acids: CAWTSGQGYDEQYF. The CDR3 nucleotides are TGTGCCTGGACTTCCGGACAGGGGTACGACGAGCAGTACTTC.